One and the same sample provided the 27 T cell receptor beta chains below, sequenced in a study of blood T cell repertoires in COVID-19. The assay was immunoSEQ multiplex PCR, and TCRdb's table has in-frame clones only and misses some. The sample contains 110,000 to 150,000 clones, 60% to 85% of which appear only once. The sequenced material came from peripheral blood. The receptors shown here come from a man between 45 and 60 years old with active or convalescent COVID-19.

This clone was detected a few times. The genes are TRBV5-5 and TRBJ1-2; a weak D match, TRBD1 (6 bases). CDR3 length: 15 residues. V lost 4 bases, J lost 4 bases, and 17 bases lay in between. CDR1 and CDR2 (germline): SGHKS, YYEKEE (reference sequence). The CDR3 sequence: CASSMDSEGFYGYTF. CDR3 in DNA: TGTGCCAGCAGCATGGACAGTGAGGGCTTCTATGGCTACACCTTC.

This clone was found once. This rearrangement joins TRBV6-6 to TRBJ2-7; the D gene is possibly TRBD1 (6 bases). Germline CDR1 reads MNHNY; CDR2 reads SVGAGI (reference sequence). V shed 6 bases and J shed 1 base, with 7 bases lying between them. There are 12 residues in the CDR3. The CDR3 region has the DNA TGTGCCAGCAGACAGGGATCCTACGAGCAGTACTTC. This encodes CASRQGSYEQYF.

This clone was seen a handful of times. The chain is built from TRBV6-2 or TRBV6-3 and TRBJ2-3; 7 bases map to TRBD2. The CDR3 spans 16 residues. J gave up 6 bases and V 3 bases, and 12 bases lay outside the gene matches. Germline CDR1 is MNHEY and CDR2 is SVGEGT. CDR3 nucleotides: TGTGCCAGCAGTTATTCGGCGGGAGACTTCAGGGATACGCAGTATTTT. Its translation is CASSYSAGDFRDTQYF.

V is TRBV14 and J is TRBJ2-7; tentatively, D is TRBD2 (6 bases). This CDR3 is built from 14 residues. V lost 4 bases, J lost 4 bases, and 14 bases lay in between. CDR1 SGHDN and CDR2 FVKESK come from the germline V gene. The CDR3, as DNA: TGTGCCAGCAGCCTGGGGACTGGGAGGTACGAGCAGTACTTC. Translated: CASSLGTGRYEQYF.

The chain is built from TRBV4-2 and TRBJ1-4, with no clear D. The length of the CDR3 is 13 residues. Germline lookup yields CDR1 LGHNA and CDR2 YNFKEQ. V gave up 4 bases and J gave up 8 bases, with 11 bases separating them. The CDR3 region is CASSRTVQEKLFF. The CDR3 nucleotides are TGTGCCAGCAGCCGCACAGTACAGGAAAAACTGTTTTTT.

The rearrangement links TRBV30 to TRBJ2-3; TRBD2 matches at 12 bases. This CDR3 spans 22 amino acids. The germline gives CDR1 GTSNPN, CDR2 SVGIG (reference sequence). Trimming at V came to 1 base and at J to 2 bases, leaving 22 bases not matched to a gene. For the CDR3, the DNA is TGTGCCTGGAGTGCCTTCCCCCGGGTAACCCCGGGACTAGCGGGTACCACAGATACGCAGTATTTT. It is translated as CAWSAFPRVTPGLAGTTDTQYF. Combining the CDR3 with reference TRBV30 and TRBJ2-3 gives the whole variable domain SQTIHQWPATLVQPVGSPLSLECTVEGTSNPNLYWYRQAAGRGLQLLFYSVGIGQISSEVPQNLSASRPQDRQFILSSKKLLLSDSGFYLCAWSAFPRVTPGLAGTTDTQYFGPGTRLTVL.

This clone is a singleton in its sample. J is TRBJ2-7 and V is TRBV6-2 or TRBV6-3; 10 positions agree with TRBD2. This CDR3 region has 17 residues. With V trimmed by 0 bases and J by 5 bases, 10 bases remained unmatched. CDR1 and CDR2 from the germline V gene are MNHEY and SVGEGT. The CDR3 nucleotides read TGTGCCAGCAGTTACTCGAACGCAAAGCGGGGGGGCCACGAGCAGTACTTC. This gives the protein CASSYSNAKRGGHEQYF.

The CDR3 loop reads CASRLDRNSMEPQHF. The CDR3, as DNA: TGCGCCAGCAGGTTGGACAGGAATAGTATGGAGCCCCAGCATTTT. The V and J genes are TRBV23-1 and TRBJ1-5, with 7 bases that match TRBD1. Being an ORF, TRBV23-1 has a function that is uncertain. V dropped 6 bases and J dropped 8; count of bases not matched to a gene: 13. CDR3 length: 15 residues.

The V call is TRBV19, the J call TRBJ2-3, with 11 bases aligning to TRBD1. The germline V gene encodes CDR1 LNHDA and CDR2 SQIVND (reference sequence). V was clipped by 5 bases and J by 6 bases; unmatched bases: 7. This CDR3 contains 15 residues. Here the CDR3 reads CASSLRDRGSDTQYF. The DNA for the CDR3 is TGTGCCAGTAGTCTCCGGGACAGGGGGTCGGATACGCAGTATTTT.

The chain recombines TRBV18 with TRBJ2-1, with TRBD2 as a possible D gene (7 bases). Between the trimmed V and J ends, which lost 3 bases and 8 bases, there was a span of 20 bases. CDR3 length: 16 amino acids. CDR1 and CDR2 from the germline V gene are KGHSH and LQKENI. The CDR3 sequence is CASSPDLVSGTHEQFF. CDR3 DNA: TGTGCCAGCTCACCTGATTTAGTGAGCGGGACACATGAGCAGTTCTTC.

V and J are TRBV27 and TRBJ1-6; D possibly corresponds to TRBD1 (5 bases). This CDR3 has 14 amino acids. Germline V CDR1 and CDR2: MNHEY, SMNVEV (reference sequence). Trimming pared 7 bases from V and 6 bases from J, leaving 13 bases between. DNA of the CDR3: TGTGCCAGCAACCCCGGGACTTTTAATTCACCCCTCCACTTT. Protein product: CASNPGTFNSPLHF.

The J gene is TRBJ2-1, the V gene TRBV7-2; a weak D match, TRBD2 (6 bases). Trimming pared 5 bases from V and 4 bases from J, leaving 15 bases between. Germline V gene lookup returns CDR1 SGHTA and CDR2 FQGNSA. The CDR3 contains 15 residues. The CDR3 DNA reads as TGTGCCAGCAGCCTATCCCCGGGAGTTTACAATGAGCAGTTCTTC. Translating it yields CASSLSPGVYNEQFF.

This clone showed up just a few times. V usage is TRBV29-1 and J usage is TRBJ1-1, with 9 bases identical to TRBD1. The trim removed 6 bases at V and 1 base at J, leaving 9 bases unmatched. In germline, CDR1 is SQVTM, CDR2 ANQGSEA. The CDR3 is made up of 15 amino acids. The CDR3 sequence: CSVVTGGLPNTEAFF. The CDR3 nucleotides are TGCAGCGTGGTAACAGGGGGCCTGCCGAACACTGAAGCTTTCTTT.

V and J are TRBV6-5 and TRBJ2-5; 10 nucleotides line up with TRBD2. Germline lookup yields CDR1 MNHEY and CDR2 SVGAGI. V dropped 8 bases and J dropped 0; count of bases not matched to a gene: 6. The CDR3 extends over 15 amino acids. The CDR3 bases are TGTGCCAGCCGACCGACTAGCGGGTACCAAGAGACCCAGTACTTC. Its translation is CASRPTSGYQETQYF.

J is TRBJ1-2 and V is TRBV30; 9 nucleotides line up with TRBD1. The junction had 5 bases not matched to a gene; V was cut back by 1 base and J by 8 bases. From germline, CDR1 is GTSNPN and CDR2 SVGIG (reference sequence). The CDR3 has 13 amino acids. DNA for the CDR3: TGTGCCTGGAGTGACAGGGGGCGAATGGGCTACACCTTC. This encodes CAWSDRGRMGYTF.

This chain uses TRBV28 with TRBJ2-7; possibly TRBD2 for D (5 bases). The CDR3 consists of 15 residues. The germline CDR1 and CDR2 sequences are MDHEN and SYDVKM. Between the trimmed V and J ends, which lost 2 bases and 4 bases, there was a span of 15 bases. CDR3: CASSLGLLGEYEQYF. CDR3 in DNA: TGTGCCAGCAGTTTAGGTTTACTAGGCGAATACGAGCAGTACTTC.

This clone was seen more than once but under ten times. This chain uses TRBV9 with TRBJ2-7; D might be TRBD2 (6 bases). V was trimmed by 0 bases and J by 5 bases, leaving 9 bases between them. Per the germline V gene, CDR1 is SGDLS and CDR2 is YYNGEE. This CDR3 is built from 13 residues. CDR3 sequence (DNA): TGTGCCAGCAGCGTAGCGGACTACCACGAGCAGTACTTC. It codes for CASSVADYHEQYF.

For the CDR3, the DNA is TGTGCCAGCAGTTTAGGAGTAAGGACAGGGGGCTTACAGCCCCAGCATTTT. Translated, it gives CASSLGVRTGGLQPQHF. The chain couples TRBV27 to TRBJ1-5, with 11 bases lining up with TRBD1. Germline V gene sequence: CDR1 MNHEY, CDR2 SMNVEV (reference sequence). Trimming cost V 2 bases and J 7 bases; bases outside gene matches: 10. This CDR3 has 17 amino acids.

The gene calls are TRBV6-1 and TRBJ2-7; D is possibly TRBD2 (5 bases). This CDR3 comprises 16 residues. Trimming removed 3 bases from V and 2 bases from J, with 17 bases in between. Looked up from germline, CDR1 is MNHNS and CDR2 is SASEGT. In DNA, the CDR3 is TGTGCCAGCAGTGAGGAGGTGGCCTTGCTTACCTACGAGCAGTACTTC. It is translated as CASSEEVALLTYEQYF.

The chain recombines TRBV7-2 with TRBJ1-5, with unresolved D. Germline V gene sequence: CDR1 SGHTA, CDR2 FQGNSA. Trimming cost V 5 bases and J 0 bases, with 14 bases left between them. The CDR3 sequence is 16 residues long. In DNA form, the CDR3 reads TGTGCCAGCAGCCCGGCAGGAACGCTTAGCAATCAGCCCCAGCATTTT. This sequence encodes CASSPAGTLSNQPQHF.

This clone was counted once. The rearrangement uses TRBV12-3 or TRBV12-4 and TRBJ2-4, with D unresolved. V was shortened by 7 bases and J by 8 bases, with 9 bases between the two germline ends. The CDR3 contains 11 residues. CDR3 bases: TGTGCCAGCACCCTCGGTCACATTCAGTACTTC. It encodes CASTLGHIQYF.

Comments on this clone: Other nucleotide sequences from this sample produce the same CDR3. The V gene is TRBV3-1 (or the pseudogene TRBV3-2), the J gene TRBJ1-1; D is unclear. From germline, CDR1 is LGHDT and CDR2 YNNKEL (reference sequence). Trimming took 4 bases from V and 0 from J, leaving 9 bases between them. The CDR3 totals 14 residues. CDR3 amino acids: CASSLGGLNTEAFF. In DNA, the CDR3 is TGTGCCAGCAGCCTCGGAGGATTGAACACTGAAGCTTTCTTT.

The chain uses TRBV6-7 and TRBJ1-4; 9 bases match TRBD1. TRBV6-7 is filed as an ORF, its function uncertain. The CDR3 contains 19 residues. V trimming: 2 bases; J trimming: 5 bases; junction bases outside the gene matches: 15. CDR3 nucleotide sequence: TGTGCCAGCAGTTACCCCACGGATCAACGACAGGGGGGGAATGAAAAACTGTTTTTT. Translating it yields CASSYPTDQRQGGNEKLFF.

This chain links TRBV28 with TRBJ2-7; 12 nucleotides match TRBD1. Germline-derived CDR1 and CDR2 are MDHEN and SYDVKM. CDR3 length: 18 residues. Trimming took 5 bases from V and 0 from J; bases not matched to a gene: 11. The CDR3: CASSPGTGGFLSSYEQYF. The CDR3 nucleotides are TGTGCCAGCAGTCCCGGGACAGGGGGCTTCCTAAGCTCCTACGAGCAGTACTTC.

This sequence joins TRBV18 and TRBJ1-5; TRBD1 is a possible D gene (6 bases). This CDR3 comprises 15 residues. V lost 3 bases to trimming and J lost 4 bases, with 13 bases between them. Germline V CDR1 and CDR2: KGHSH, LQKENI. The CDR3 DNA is TGTGCCAGCTCACCTGGGACACTGGGAAATCAGCCCCAGCATTTT. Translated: CASSPGTLGNQPQHF.

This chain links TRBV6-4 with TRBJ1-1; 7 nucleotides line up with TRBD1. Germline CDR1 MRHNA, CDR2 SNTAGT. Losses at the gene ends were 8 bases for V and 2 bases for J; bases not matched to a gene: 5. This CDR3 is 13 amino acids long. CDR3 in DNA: TGTGCCAGCTCCCGGGACAGCAACACTGAAGCTTTCTTT. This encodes CASSRDSNTEAFF.

The CDR3 loop is CASQNRGRFYEQYF. The DNA for the CDR3 is TGTGCCAGCCAAAACAGGGGGCGTTTCTACGAGCAGTACTTC. This rearrangement joins TRBV28 to TRBJ2-7; 9 bases align to TRBD1. The CDR3 length is 14 residues. The trim removed 8 bases at V and 3 bases at J, leaving 8 bases unmatched. Germline V gives CDR1 MDHEN, CDR2 SYDVKM. Variable domain in full (rest from reference TRBV28 and TRBJ2-7): DVKVTQSSRYLVKRTGEKVFLECVQDMDHENMFWYRQDPGLGLRLIYFSYDVKMKEKGDIPEGYSVSREKKERFSLILESASTNQTSMYLCASQNRGRFYEQYFGPGTRLTVT.